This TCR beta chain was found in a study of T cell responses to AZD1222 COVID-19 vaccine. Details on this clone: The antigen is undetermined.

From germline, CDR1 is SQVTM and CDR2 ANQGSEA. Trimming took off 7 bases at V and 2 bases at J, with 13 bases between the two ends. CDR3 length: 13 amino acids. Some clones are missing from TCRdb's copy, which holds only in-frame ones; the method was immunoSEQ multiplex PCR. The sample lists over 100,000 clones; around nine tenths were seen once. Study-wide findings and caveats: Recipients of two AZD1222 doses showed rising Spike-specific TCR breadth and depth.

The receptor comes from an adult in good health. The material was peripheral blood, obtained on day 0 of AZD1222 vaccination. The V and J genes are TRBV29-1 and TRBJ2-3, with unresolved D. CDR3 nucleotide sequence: TGCAGCGGCAGAAGACCCAACACAGATACGCAGTATTTT. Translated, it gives CSGRRPNTDTQYF.